This TCR beta chain was captured by sequencing in a study of T cell repertoires in cytomegalovirus infection (dated by TCRdb to between 2019 and 2020). Broadly, across the study: Alongside well-studied HLA-B-restricted epitopes, the peptide stimulations were aimed at recently identified HLA-C-restricted CMV epitopes, whose presentation resists viral immunomodulation. Donor HLA type was relevant to the analysis, because carriage of CMV infection together with the matching HLA type was indicated by public TCR beta signatures.

The treatment or condition label corresponds to: in vitro stimulation with specific CMV peptide epitopes to enrich CMV-specific T cells. Study-wide findings and limitations: In the ex vivo response, HLA-C-restricted CMV-specific TCR beta clonotypes were dominant, and in two of eight donors the single most frequent clonotype came from this HLA-C-restricted group. Carriers of CMV infection plus the relevant HLA type were discriminated by the cumulative frequency of public TCR beta family members in the study cohort and in an independent roughly 340-donor cohort.

Details on this clonotype: The antigen this receptor binds is unknown. No clone much larger than this one lies a single base away; base qualities are absent.

The run used an Illumina HiSeq 1500. TCRdb reanalyzed the raw reads on its own, using fastp at Q25 for trimming and MiXCR for clone calling, and kept in-frame beta chains. Rows with one shared CDR3 protein collapse into an entry with the most common genes and DNA. The sample data list about 480,000 distinct CDR3 sequences, and roughly a third of these were observed just once. The ten largest make up roughly 15% of the sample. The germline V gene (reference sequence) specifies DFQATT as CDR1 and SNEGSKA as CDR2. After removal of 1 base from V and 8 bases from J, the junction retains 7 bases not matched to a gene. Inclusive of the bounding cysteine and phenylalanine, the CDR3 is 15 residues long. The retained sequence is limited to the CDR3, 45 bases, with the frame set at the first base.

This TCR derives from a human donor in good health (CMV status not recorded). Some clones in this sample may be carry-over from other donors' samples. This receptor chain uses TRBV20-1 and TRBJ2-3; TRBD2 agrees with 12 junctional bases. The sample in question was cultured PBMCs, obtained from culture after CMV antigen stimulation. CDR3 loop: CSARGSSGRAGTQYF. The DNA reads TGCAGTGCTAGAGGATCTAGCGGGAGGGCTGGTACGCAGTATTTT.